This T cell receptor (beta chain) was recovered during a study of T cell repertoires in cytomegalovirus infection (dated by TCRdb to between 2018 and 2021). Regarding the research as a whole: The HLA type of each donor mattered for the analysis, because public TCR beta signatures pointed to carriage of CMV infection along with the matching HLA type. General study outcomes and caveats: The ex vivo response was dominated by HLA-C-restricted CMV-specific TCR beta clonotypes, and the single most frequent clonotype in two of eight donors was supplied by these HLA-C-restricted clonotypes. Cumulative frequency of public TCR beta family members discriminated carriers of CMV infection plus the relevant HLA type in this cohort and an independent approximately 370-donor cohort.

From the cysteine through the phenylalanine, the CDR3 covers 14 amino acids. This entry keeps only the CDR3 DNA: 42 bases, framed from base 1. The germline V gene yields MDHEN for CDR1 and SYDVKM for CDR2. Trimming at the junction amounts to 5 bases on V and 7 bases on J, and the germline ends lie 14 bases apart. For sequencing, an Illumina HiSeq 1500 was employed. The public reads were reanalyzed by TCRdb: fastp trimming at Q25, MiXCR alignment, in-frame beta chains only. CDR3 protein duplicates are merged, each entry listing the most common genes and DNA. This sample comprises about 260,000 distinct CDR3 sequences, approximately 9.1% of them detected only once. The ten largest clones take up around 16% of the sample. Notes on this clonotype: Its antigen target is currently unknown. The input lacks base qualities; no much larger clone sits a single base away.

The chain joins TRBV28 to TRBJ1-4; a weak D assignment points to TRBD1 (5 bases agree). What was sequenced was PBMCs. The receptor was isolated from a human donor in good health (CMV status not recorded). Some clones in this sample may be carry-over from other donors' samples. The CDR3 here reads CASSTPGWGEKLFF. Read as DNA, the sequence is TGTGCCAGCAGTACCCCAGGGTGGGGTGAAAAACTGTTTTTT. Where the CDR3 stops, the reference TRBV28 and TRBJ1-4 genes take over; the full variable domain is DVKVTQSSRYLVKRTGEKVFLECVQDMDHENMFWYRQDPGLGLRLIYFSYDVKMKEKGDIPEGYSVSREKKERFSLILESASTNQTSMYLCASSTPGWGEKLFFGSGTQLSVL.